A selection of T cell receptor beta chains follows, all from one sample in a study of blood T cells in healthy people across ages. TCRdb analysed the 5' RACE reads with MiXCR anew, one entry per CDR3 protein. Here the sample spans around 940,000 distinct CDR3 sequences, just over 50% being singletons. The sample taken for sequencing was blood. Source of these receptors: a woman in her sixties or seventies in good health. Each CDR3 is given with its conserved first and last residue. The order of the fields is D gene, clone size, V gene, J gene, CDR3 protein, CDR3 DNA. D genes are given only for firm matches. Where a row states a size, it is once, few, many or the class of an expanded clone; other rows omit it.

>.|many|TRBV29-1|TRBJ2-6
CSVELVDSGANVLTF
TGCAGCGTTGAGTTAGTGGACTCTGGGGCCAACGTCCTGACTTTC
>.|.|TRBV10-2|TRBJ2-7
CASSEQGGRYEQYF
TGCGCCAGCAGTGAGCAAGGTGGGAGATACGAGCAGTACTTC
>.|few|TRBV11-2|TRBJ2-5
CASSSLGPRETQYF
TGTGCCAGCAGCTCCCTGGGGCCTAGAGAGACCCAGTACTTC
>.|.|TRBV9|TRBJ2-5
CASTRDGGQETQYF
TGTGCCAGCACTCGCGATGGGGGACAAGAGACCCAGTACTTC
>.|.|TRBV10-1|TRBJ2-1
CASSDRGGNEQFF
TGCGCCAGCAGTGATAGGGGGGGCAATGAGCAGTTCTTC
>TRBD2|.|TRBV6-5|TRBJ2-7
CASSSGTSGSRAYNEQYF
TGTGCCAGCAGTTCCGGGACTAGCGGGTCTCGGGCATACAATGAGCAGTACTTC
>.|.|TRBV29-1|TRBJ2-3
CSVSTSRTDTQYF
TGCAGCGTCTCCACTAGTCGTACAGATACGCAGTATTTT
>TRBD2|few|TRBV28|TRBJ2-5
CASNPWALAGEQYF
TGTGCCAGCAACCCATGGGCCCTGGCGGGGGAGCAGTACTTC
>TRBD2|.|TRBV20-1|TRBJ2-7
CSARSLPSGRSYEQYF
TGCAGTGCTAGATCGCTTCCAAGCGGGAGATCCTACGAGCAGTACTTC
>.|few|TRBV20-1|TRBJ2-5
CSARVIRTARGETQYF
TGCAGTGCTAGGGTAATTCGGACAGCCCGGGGCGAGACCCAGTACTTC
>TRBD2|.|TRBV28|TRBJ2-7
CASSWPSGTYEQYF
TGTGCCAGCAGTTGGCCTAGCGGTACCTACGAGCAGTACTTC
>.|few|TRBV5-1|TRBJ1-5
CASSPGQNSNQPQHF
TGCGCCAGCAGCCCGGGACAAAATAGCAATCAGCCCCAGCATTTT
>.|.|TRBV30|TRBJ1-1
CACSGKPNTEAFF
TGTGCCTGCTCGGGAAAACCGAACACTGAAGCTTTCTTT
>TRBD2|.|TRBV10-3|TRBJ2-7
CAVRGTSSAYEQYF
TGTGCCGTCAGGGGGACTAGCTCGGCCTACGAGCAGTACTTC
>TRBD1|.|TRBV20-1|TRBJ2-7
CSAFGTGVSYNEQYF
TGCAGTGCTTTCGGGACAGGGGTCTCCTACAATGAGCAGTACTTC
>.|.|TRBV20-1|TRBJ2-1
CSASDAALRIDYNEQFF
TGCAGTGCTAGTGATGCTGCTCTCCGCATTGACTACAATGAGCAGTTCTTC
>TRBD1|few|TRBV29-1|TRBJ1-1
CSVDPGTGFNTEAFF
TGCAGCGTTGATCCCGGGACAGGGTTCAACACTGAAGCTTTCTTT
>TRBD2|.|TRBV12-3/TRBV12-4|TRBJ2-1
CASRPGTSGRVGEQFF
TGTGCCAGCAGACCCGGGACTAGCGGAAGAGTAGGGGAGCAGTTCTTC
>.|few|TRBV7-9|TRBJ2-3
CASSFDIDTQYF
TGTGCCAGCAGCTTCGATATAGATACGCAGTATTTT
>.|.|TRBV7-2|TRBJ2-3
CASSNLGDTQYF
TGTGCCAGCAGTAACCTAGGAGATACGCAGTATTTT
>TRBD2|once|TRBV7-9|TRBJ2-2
CASVTGTSGPGLTGELFF
TGTGCCAGCGTCACCGGGACTAGCGGGCCCGGACTAACCGGGGAGCTGTTTTTT
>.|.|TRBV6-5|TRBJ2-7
CASKRGGHNSYEQYF
TGTGCCAGCAAAAGGGGCGGGCATAACTCCTACGAGCAGTACTTC
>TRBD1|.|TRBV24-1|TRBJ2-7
CATGEQGEQYF
TGTGCCACCGGGGAACAGGGGGAGCAGTACTTC
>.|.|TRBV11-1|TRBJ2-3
CASSLRAVSPDTQYF
TGTGCCAGCAGTCTCCGGGCGGTGAGCCCAGATACGCAGTATTTT
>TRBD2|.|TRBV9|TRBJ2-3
CASSVGSGGLSPSTDTQYF
TGTGCCAGCAGCGTAGGTTCGGGAGGGCTGTCCCCTAGCACAGATACGCAGTATTTT
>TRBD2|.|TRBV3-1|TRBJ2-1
CASSQTGGGGYNEQFF
TGTGCCAGCAGCCAGACTGGGGGGGGTGGTTACAATGAGCAGTTCTTC
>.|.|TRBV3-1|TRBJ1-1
CASSPAGVTTEAFF
TGTGCCAGCAGCCCTGCTGGGGTGACCACTGAAGCTTTCTTT
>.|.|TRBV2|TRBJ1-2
CASRQDSYGCTF
TGTGCCAGCAGGCAGGATTCCTATGGCTGCACCTTC
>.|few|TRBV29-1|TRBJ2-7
CSVEVKDRRYEQYF
TGCAGCGTTGAGGTTAAGGACAGACGCTACGAGCAGTACTTC
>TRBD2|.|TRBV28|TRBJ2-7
CASGSVAGLSYEQYF
TGTGCCAGCGGTAGCGTAGCGGGCCTCTCCTACGAGCAGTACTTC
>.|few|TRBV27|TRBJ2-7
CASSLFGGYEQYF
TGTGCCAGCAGTTTATTTGGTGGCTACGAGCAGTACTTC
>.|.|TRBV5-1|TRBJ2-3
CASSLAWGRLAQFSTDTQYF
TGCGCCAGCAGCTTGGCCTGGGGCAGGCTCGCCCAATTTAGCACAGATACGCAGTATTTT
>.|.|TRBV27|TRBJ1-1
CASNYSWSTVTNTEAFF
TGTGCCAGCAATTACTCCTGGTCTACAGTGACGAACACTGAAGCTTTCTTT